The 2 T cell receptor beta chains presented below share a single source sample, sequenced in a study of T cells in Graves' hyperthyroidism and ophthalmopathy. Amplified regions were TCR beta CDR3 sequences from RNA transcripts. HTBI primers were the set used in a first-round RT-PCR of the TCR CDR3. TCRdb reanalysed the multiplex PCR reads using MiXCR and keeps one entry per CDR3 protein. The data show about 720,000 distinct CDR3 sequences, with approximately 16% seen just once and roughly 8% held by the top ten. The sequencing sample was made of blood. Every receptor here comes from a man aged 18-30 years with Graves' hyperthyroidism.

This clonotype has a count of ten or more. DNA for the CDR3: TGTGCCAGCAGACGCGACAGACCCATGAACACTGAAGCTTTCTTT. It codes for CASRRDRPMNTEAFF. The chain combines TRBV28 with TRBJ1-1, with D perhaps matching TRBD1 (5 bases). V was shortened by 6 bases and J by 0 bases, with 14 bases between the two germline ends. Germline CDR1 is MDHEN and CDR2 is SYDVKM. The CDR3 is made up of 15 amino acids.

This chain joins TRBV4-1 and TRBJ2-2; the D gene is possibly TRBD1 (5 bases). V was pared by 1 base and J by 0 bases, with 12 bases between. Germline values: CDR1 MGHRA, CDR2 YSYEKL. The CDR3 runs to 17 residues. The CDR3 nucleotides read TGCGCCAGCAGCCAAGCGTTACAGGCTTCGAACACCGGGGAGCTGTTTTTT. Its protein is CASSQALQASNTGELFF.